A selection of T cell receptor beta chains follows, all from one sample in a study of T cell responses to AZD1222 COVID-19 vaccine. The repertoire was sequenced with immunoSEQ multiplex PCR; TCRdb's copy has only in-frame clones and lacks some. The top ten clones hold under 2% of a sample with about 130,000 clones, roughly 90% of them seen once. The sequences come from peripheral blood, collected on day 0 of AZD1222 vaccination. These receptor sequences come from an adult in good health. The conserved cysteine and the conserved F or W are not part of the CDR3 here. Clone size is shown for a subset of rows, as once, few, many or a class of expanded clone.

V: TRBV10-1
size: .
J: TRBJ1-6
CDR3: ASRTGDNSPLH

V: TRBV19
size: .
J: TRBJ1-1
CDR3: ASSISARAEAF

V: TRBV3-1/TRBV3-2
size: .
J: TRBJ1-2
CDR3: ASRPDRGDHLWGYT

V: TRBV4-1
size: .
J: TRBJ1-4
CDR3: ASSHDHEKLF

V: TRBV29-1
size: .
J: TRBJ2-1
CDR3: SARGKRYNEQF

V: TRBV7-6
size: .
J: TRBJ2-1
CDR3: ASSDGQGGYNEQF

V: TRBV27
size: .
J: TRBJ2-3
CDR3: ASSSGTGSTDTQY

V: TRBV28
size: .
J: TRBJ2-5
CDR3: ASSNADRGHETQY

V: TRBV19
size: .
J: TRBJ2-1
CDR3: ASTLGSYSYNEQF

V: TRBV11-2
size: .
J: TRBJ1-4
CDR3: ASSSPDFSFSGYNEKLF

V: TRBV27
size: .
J: TRBJ1-2
CDR3: ASSSGQGVGGYT

V: TRBV6-5
size: few
J: TRBJ1-1
CDR3: ASTGGHTEAF

V: TRBV6-2/TRBV6-3
size: .
J: TRBJ1-5
CDR3: ASSGTGGRQPQH

V: TRBV10-2
size: .
J: TRBJ2-7
CDR3: ASSEEWTQPYEQY

V: TRBV19
size: .
J: TRBJ2-7
CDR3: ASSIDDAGVSSYEQY

V: TRBV19
size: .
J: TRBJ2-1
CDR3: ASRLAGGPNEQF

V: TRBV9
size: .
J: TRBJ2-4
CDR3: ASSSRDGEKNIQY

V: TRBV3-1/TRBV3-2
size: .
J: TRBJ2-1
CDR3: ASSILNNEQF

V: TRBV5-5
size: .
J: TRBJ2-5
CDR3: ASSLVTGGETQY

V: TRBV27
size: .
J: TRBJ2-7
CDR3: ASSLSGGSMNEQY

V: TRBV24-1
size: .
J: TRBJ2-1
CDR3: ATTSGDGGKSYNEQF

V: TRBV27
size: .
J: TRBJ2-7
CDR3: ASSPSATSGSFYEQY

V: TRBV28
size: .
J: TRBJ2-7
CDR3: ASSDPIAGVEQY

V: TRBV19
size: once
J: TRBJ2-7
CDR3: ASSMRAGAHEQY

V: TRBV28
size: .
J: TRBJ2-7
CDR3: ASSFLAGGAYEQY

V: TRBV2
size: .
J: TRBJ2-1
CDR3: ASEQGASNEQF

V: TRBV28
size: .
J: TRBJ1-6
CDR3: ASSLFWVTGPNSPLH

V: TRBV2
size: .
J: TRBJ2-3
CDR3: ASYDLEDRRTSTDTQY

V: TRBV19
size: .
J: TRBJ2-1
CDR3: ASSIPPLPGLAGGYFYNEQF

V: TRBV7-9
size: .
J: TRBJ2-5
CDR3: ASSLENREETQY

V: TRBV19
size: .
J: TRBJ2-2
CDR3: ASSTGTGTLNTGELF

V: TRBV6-5
size: .
J: TRBJ2-2
CDR3: ASSWDRAPGELF

V: TRBV3-1/TRBV3-2
size: .
J: TRBJ2-7
CDR3: ASSLEGVYEQY

V: TRBV6-4
size: .
J: TRBJ1-2
CDR3: ASSAGQASGYT

V: TRBV7-3
size: .
J: TRBJ1-1
CDR3: ASSFNRDTEAF

V: TRBV4-3
size: .
J: TRBJ2-7
CDR3: ASSQDPIYRTSESYEQY

V: TRBV7-2
size: .
J: TRBJ1-5
CDR3: ASSLAAQGPNQPQH

V: TRBV5-1
size: .
J: TRBJ2-1
CDR3: ASSLPYQSSGSGNEQF

V: TRBV11-3
size: .
J: TRBJ2-1
CDR3: ASSEGGFRNEQF

V: TRBV11-3
size: .
J: TRBJ2-2
CDR3: ASSFNTGELF

V: TRBV4-3
size: .
J: TRBJ1-2
CDR3: ASSQDWGSGLGGYT

V: TRBV6-2/TRBV6-3
size: .
J: TRBJ1-5
CDR3: ASSQTPDSNQPQH

V: TRBV7-9
size: .
J: TRBJ2-1
CDR3: ASSLAGPEYNEQF

V: TRBV5-4
size: .
J: TRBJ2-7
CDR3: ASSAGRQAPYEQY

V: TRBV19
size: .
J: TRBJ2-2
CDR3: ASSIGSSNTGELF

V: TRBV4-3
size: .
J: TRBJ1-5
CDR3: ASSQEVRAASNQPQH

V: TRBV29-1
size: .
J: TRBJ1-1
CDR3: SVRSGPEAF

V: TRBV5-1
size: .
J: TRBJ2-1
CDR3: ASSVAGGPNEQF

V: TRBV7-2
size: .
J: TRBJ2-2
CDR3: ASSPGLAGQNTGELF

V: TRBV27
size: .
J: TRBJ2-1
CDR3: ASSYSGAVPNEQF

V: TRBV27
size: .
J: TRBJ2-3
CDR3: ASTTSLTSTDTQY

V: TRBV30
size: .
J: TRBJ2-7
CDR3: AWSRGGGDHEQY

V: TRBV3-1/TRBV3-2
size: .
J: TRBJ2-1
CDR3: ASSSIDTLSEQF

V: TRBV5-8
size: .
J: TRBJ1-5
CDR3: ASSFGVGNQPQH

V: TRBV19
size: .
J: TRBJ1-3
CDR3: ASSIVPGVGNTIY